These 31 T cell receptor beta chains originate from one sample sequenced in a study of blood T cell repertoires in COVID-19. Generated by immunoSEQ multiplex PCR, the TCRdb table keeps only in-frame clones and is missing some. There are 220,000 or so clones in the sample; 92% occur only once, and 0.82% lies in the top ten. Specimen: peripheral blood. The receptors derive from a man in his 60s with COVID-19, enrolled during active disease.

This sequence joins TRBV28 and TRBJ1-2, with 9 bases lining up with TRBD1. Losses at the gene ends were 2 bases for V and 6 bases for J; bases not matched to a gene: 7. Germline V gene lookup returns CDR1 MDHEN and CDR2 SYDVKM. The CDR3 loop spans 15 amino acids. The CDR3 here is CASSLPGQGRDGYTF. The DNA for the CDR3 is TGTGCCAGCAGTTTACCCGGACAGGGGAGGGATGGCTACACCTTC.

The genes are TRBV11-2 and TRBJ1-4; 7 bases align to TRBD1. Trimming cost V 4 bases and J 3 bases; bases outside gene matches: 8. The CDR3 covers 16 residues. The germline gives CDR1 SGHAT, CDR2 FQNNGV. CDR3 in DNA: TGTGCCAGCAGCTCGTACAGGGGAGCAGCTAATGAAAAACTGTTTTTT. Its protein product is CASSSYRGAANEKLFF. The full variable domain, with the rest looked up from reference TRBV11-2 and TRBJ1-4, is EAGVAQSPRYKIIEKRQSVAFWCNPISGHATLYWYQQILGQGPKLLIQFQNNGVVDDSQLPKDRFSAERLKGVDSTLKIQPAKLEDSAVYLCASSSYRGAANEKLFFGSGTQLSVL.

As DNA, the CDR3 is TGTGCCTGGCCGGAGCTTCAGTACTTC. Protein product: CAWPELQYF. The J gene is TRBJ2-4, the V gene TRBV30; no firm D call. Germline V gene sequence: CDR1 GTSNPN, CDR2 SVGIG (reference sequence). The V end lost 5 bases, the J end lost 11 bases, and 7 bases lay between the germline ends. The CDR3 runs 9 residues.

This clone was detected a few times. The chain recombines TRBV7-9 with TRBJ2-3, with TRBD2 identical over 8 bases. Trimming cost V 5 bases and J 3 bases; bases outside gene matches: 10. The CDR3 contains 16 residues. Germline-derived CDR1 and CDR2 are SEHNR and FQNEAQ (reference sequence). CDR3 in amino acids: CASSTQLAAQTDTQYF. The CDR3 region has the DNA TGTGCCAGCAGCACCCAACTAGCGGCACAGACAGATACGCAGTATTTT.

The rearrangement joins TRBV28 to TRBJ2-2; 11 nucleotides agree with TRBD2. V trimming: 5 bases; J trimming: 3 bases; junction bases outside the gene matches: 8. The CDR3 extends over 17 amino acids. The germline V gene encodes CDR1 MDHEN and CDR2 SYDVKM. As DNA, the CDR3 is TGTGCCAGCAGTCCCATGGGGACTAGCGGCCACACCGGGGAGCTGTTTTTT. It is translated as CASSPMGTSGHTGELFF.

The J gene is TRBJ2-1, the V gene TRBV5-1; 11 bases fit TRBD2. This CDR3 comprises 15 residues. Germline CDR1 and CDR2: SGHRS and YFSETQ. The ends lost 8 bases at V and 0 bases at J; junction bases unmatched: 4. This CDR3 is CASTSGRTSYNEQFF. CDR3 DNA sequence: TGCGCCAGTACTAGCGGGAGAACCTCCTACAATGAGCAGTTCTTC.

The chain couples TRBV30 to TRBJ1-2, with 8 positions matching TRBD1. Germline lookup yields CDR1 GTSNPN and CDR2 SVGIG (reference sequence). This CDR3 comprises 17 residues. Germline trimming cut 2 bases from V and 0 bases from J; bases unmatched to any gene: 11. CDR3 bases: TGTGCCTGGAGTCGGCCGACAGGGGCAGGTGCTAACTATGGCTACACCTTC. This sequence encodes CAWSRPTGAGANYGYTF.

The V and J genes are TRBV12-3 or TRBV12-4 and TRBJ2-7; no firm D call. The V end was cut by 4 bases, the J end by 6 bases, with 10 bases between. The CDR3 is made up of 12 amino acids. The CDR3 reads CASSWAIIEQYF. The CDR3 region has the DNA TGTGCCAGCAGTTGGGCCATTATCGAGCAGTACTTC.

This sequence joins TRBV5-1 and TRBJ2-5; 12 bases are shared with TRBD2. The J segment lost 5 bases and the V segment lost 7 bases, leaving 9 bases of the junction unmatched. Germline lookup yields CDR1 SGHRS and CDR2 YFSETQ. The CDR3 extends over 15 amino acids. CDR3 protein: CASGRLAGVVETQYF. In DNA, the CDR3 is TGCGCCAGCGGCCGACTAGCGGGGGTTGTGGAGACCCAGTACTTC. Filled out from reference TRBV5-1 and TRBJ2-5, the complete variable domain reads KAGVTQTPRYLIKTRGQQVTLSCSPISGHRSVSWYQQTPGQGLQFLFEYFSETQRNKGNFPGRFSGRQFSNSRSEMNVSTLELGDSALYLCASGRLAGVVETQYFGPGTRLLVL.

V usage is TRBV7-8 and J usage is TRBJ1-5, with D perhaps matching TRBD1 (5 bases). CDR3 length equals 15 residues. Trimming took 2 bases from V and 0 from J, leaving 8 bases between them. CDR1 is SGHVS and CDR2 is FQNEAQ in the germline V gene. The CDR3 DNA sequence: TGTGCCAGCAGCTTAAGACAGTATAGCAATCAGCCCCAGCATTTT. Translation gives CASSLRQYSNQPQHF.

The gene calls are TRBV6-4 and TRBJ2-1; 13 bases map to TRBD2. V gave up 6 bases and J gave up 8 bases; unmatched junction bases: 1. The germline CDR1 and CDR2 sequences are MRHNA and SNTAGT. The CDR3 totals 13 residues. The CDR3 DNA follows: TGTGCCAGCAGCGGACTAGCGGGGGATGAGCAGTTCTTC. Translation gives CASSGLAGDEQFF.

This clone was observed a single time. In nucleotides, the CDR3 is TGCGCCAGCAGTGAGCTCGGGGTCGAACTGAGAAGCTCTGGAAACACCATATATTTT. Translating it yields CASSELGVELRSSGNTIYF. The chain has TRBV10-1 and TRBJ1-3; D is unclear. CDR3 length: 19 amino acids. Trimming stripped 2 bases from V and 0 bases from J, with 20 bases between. Per the germline V gene, CDR1 is WNHNN and CDR2 is SYGVQD (reference sequence).

The V and J genes are TRBV5-1 and TRBJ2-5; 8 bases agree with TRBD1. V lost 7 bases to trimming and J lost 3 bases; unmatched junction nucleotides: 11. The CDR3 length is 15 residues. CDR1 SGHRS and CDR2 YFSETQ come from the germline V gene. The CDR3 DNA sequence: TGCGCCAGCCGCAGTGGCGCAGGGGGCGAAGAGACCCAGTACTTC. It specifies CASRSGAGGEETQYF.

The rearrangement links TRBV2 to TRBJ2-1; possibly TRBD2 for D (6 bases). The V end was cut by 8 bases, the J end by 3 bases, with 11 bases between. The CDR3 contains 13 residues. The germline gives CDR1 SNHLY, CDR2 FYNNEI. The CDR3 loop reads CASGGRFYNEQFF. In DNA, the CDR3 is TGTGCCAGCGGGGGGAGATTCTACAATGAGCAGTTCTTC.

V gene TRBV5-1 combines with J gene TRBJ2-1; 7 positions match TRBD1. The CDR3 runs to 15 residues. V dropped 7 bases and J dropped 0; count of bases not matched to a gene: 7. Germline V gene sequence: CDR1 SGHRS, CDR2 YFSETQ. The CDR3, as DNA: TGCGCCAGCCGTGTGACAGGGACCTCCTACAATGAGCAGTTCTTC. This codes for CASRVTGTSYNEQFF.

This chain connects TRBV4-3 to TRBJ2-3; D is perhaps TRBD2 (6 bases). There are 19 residues in the CDR3. The V and J ends lost 0 bases and 0 bases respectively, with 19 bases between them. Germline loops: CDR1 LGHNA, CDR2 YSLEER. The CDR3 loop is CASSQDTYNERASTDTQYF. The CDR3 DNA follows: TGCGCCAGCAGCCAAGATACATATAACGAGCGGGCAAGCACAGATACGCAGTATTTT.

The chain combines TRBV5-1 with TRBJ2-3; D unresolved. CDR1 and CDR2 (germline): SGHRS, YFSETQ. CDR3 size: 15 residues. V was trimmed by 0 bases and J by 4 bases, leaving 12 bases between them. As DNA, the CDR3 is TGCGCCAGCAGCTTGGAATCGGTCCGGTCAGATACGCAGTATTTT. Amino acid sequence: CASSLESVRSDTQYF.

The rearrangement joins TRBV5-1 to TRBJ2-1, with unresolved D. V lost 0 bases and J 2 bases, leaving 9 bases between the germline ends. The germline V gene encodes CDR1 SGHRS and CDR2 YFSETQ. This CDR3 is built from 15 residues. CDR3 amino acids: CASSLDQAPYNEQFF. The DNA for the CDR3 is TGCGCCAGCAGCTTGGACCAGGCGCCCTACAATGAGCAGTTCTTC.

The chain recombines TRBV19 with TRBJ2-1; tentative D call: TRBD2 (5 bases). Germline V gene lookup returns CDR1 LNHDA and CDR2 SQIVND (reference sequence). The CDR3 is 15 residues long. V was trimmed by 1 base and J by 3 bases, leaving 10 bases between them. The CDR3 sequence is CASSIGGSHYNEQFF. The CDR3, as DNA: TGTGCCAGTAGTATAGGTGGGAGCCACTACAATGAGCAGTTCTTC.

The chain is built from TRBV2 and TRBJ2-7; the match to TRBD1 covers 10 bases. CDR1 and CDR2 from the germline V gene are SNHLY and FYNNEI. CDR3 length: 13 residues. Trimming took 6 bases from V and 6 from J; bases not matched to a gene: 5. The CDR3 nucleotides are TGTGCCAGCAGCGGGACAGGGGAATTCGAGCAGTACTTC. Protein: CASSGTGEFEQYF.

This chain joins TRBV6-4 and TRBJ2-5; 12 nucleotides match TRBD2. V was pared by 7 bases and J by 5 bases, with 5 bases of the junction left unmatched. The CDR3 is made up of 14 amino acids. Germline CDR1 reads MRHNA; CDR2 reads SNTAGT. This chain's CDR3 is CASMGTSGWETQYF. As DNA, the CDR3 is TGTGCCAGCATGGGGACTAGCGGGTGGGAGACCCAGTACTTC.

This clone was seen once. The chain joins TRBV30 to TRBJ2-1, with TRBD2 matching over 9 bases. The CDR3 runs to 13 residues. Germline values: CDR1 GTSNPN, CDR2 SVGIG (reference sequence). CDR3 region: CAVAGASYNEQFF. DNA for the CDR3: TGTGCTGTAGCGGGGGCCTCCTACAATGAGCAGTTCTTC.

The chain combines TRBV10-1 with TRBJ1-5; tentatively, D is TRBD1 (5 bases). V lost 7 bases, J lost 2 bases, and 15 bases lay in between. Germline values: CDR1 WNHNN, CDR2 SYGVQD (reference sequence). The CDR3 contains 15 residues. CDR3 protein: CASISGQGRNQPQHF. The CDR3 coding sequence is TGCGCCAGCATTTCGGGTCAGGGTCGCAATCAGCCCCAGCATTTT.

The genes are TRBV7-9 and TRBJ2-1, with D maybe TRBD2 (6 bases). The length of the CDR3 is 14 residues. Trimming removed 5 bases from V and 12 bases from J, with 20 bases in between. The germline V gene has CDR1 SEHNR and CDR2 FQNEAQ (reference sequence). CDR3 loop: CASSQEVGGIGQFF. The CDR3 DNA reads as TGTGCCAGCAGCCAGGAGGTGGGCGGGATCGGGCAGTTCTTC.

This clone was seen only a few times. The chain combines TRBV19 with TRBJ1-5; 10 nucleotides agree with TRBD1. CDR1 is LNHDA and CDR2 is SQIVND in the germline V gene (reference sequence). V dropped 9 bases and J dropped 0; count of bases not matched to a gene: 2. The CDR3 extends over 14 amino acids. The CDR3 DNA reads as TGTGCCAGCGGGACAGGGGTTAGCAATCAGCCCCAGCATTTT. Protein product: CASGTGVSNQPQHF.

The chain uses TRBV4-2 and TRBJ1-2, with D tentatively TRBD1 (5 bases). This CDR3 region has 16 residues. In germline, CDR1 is LGHNA, CDR2 YNFKEQ. V lost 3 bases and J lost 1, with 15 bases in between. The CDR3 nucleotides read TGTGCCAGCAGCCACCAGACAGCAAACCTTAACTATGGCTACACCTTC. This codes for CASSHQTANLNYGYTF.

The gene calls are TRBV24-1 and TRBJ2-1; a weak D match, TRBD2 (5 bases). V gave up 9 bases and J gave up 5 bases, with 10 bases separating them. Germline-derived CDR1 and CDR2 are KGHDR and SFDVKD. This CDR3 comprises 12 residues. CDR3 in DNA: TGTGCCACCGGGCGGGTGGACAATGAGCAGTTCTTC. This translates into CATGRVDNEQFF.

V gene TRBV19 combines with J gene TRBJ1-3, with a weak D call TRBD1 (6 bases). Germline CDR1 and CDR2: LNHDA and SQIVND (reference sequence). V dropped 3 bases and J dropped 0 bases, with 12 bases sitting between them. The CDR3 runs to 16 residues. The CDR3 bases are TGTGCCAGTAGTATTCGAGACAGGAACTCTGGAAACACCATATATTTT. Its protein product is CASSIRDRNSGNTIYF. The full variable domain, with the rest looked up from reference TRBV19 and TRBJ1-3, is DGGITQSPKYLFRKEGQNVTLSCEQNLNHDAMYWYRQDPGQGLRLIYYSQIVNDFQKGDIAEGYSVSREKKESFPLTVTSAQKNPTAFYLCASSIRDRNSGNTIYFGEGSWLTVV.

This chain joins TRBV2 and TRBJ1-5, with 10 bases matching TRBD1. The CDR3 consists of 18 residues. Trimming took 8 bases from V and 0 from J; bases not matched to a gene: 13. The germline V gene encodes CDR1 SNHLY and CDR2 FYNNEI. The chain's CDR3 is CASSPGQGYENSNQPQHF. The CDR3 nucleotides are TGTGCCAGCTCCCCGGGACAGGGGTACGAAAATAGCAATCAGCCCCAGCATTTT.

The chain couples TRBV18 to TRBJ2-1; 10 positions agree with TRBD2. Losses at the gene ends were 1 base for V and 8 bases for J; bases not matched to a gene: 5. The V gene's germline CDR1 is KGHSH and CDR2 LQKENI. The CDR3 spans 15 residues. For the CDR3, the DNA is TGTGCCAGCTCACCACAAGCGGGAGGGCCCTATGAGCAGTTCTTC. Protein sequence: CASSPQAGGPYEQFF.

The rearrangement links TRBV14 to TRBJ2-3; 15 bases line up with TRBD2. Germline V CDR1 and CDR2: SGHDN, FVKESK. J was trimmed by 0 bases and V by 3 bases; bases with no gene match: 4. This CDR3 is built from 18 residues. CDR3 protein: CASSQGLAGGTSTDTQYF. In DNA form, the CDR3 reads TGTGCCAGCAGCCAGGGACTAGCGGGGGGAACCAGCACAGATACGCAGTATTTT.